Presented here are 13 T cell receptor beta chains from one specimen sequenced in a study of regulatory T cells in long-lasting Graves disease. Time point meaning: newly diagnosed GD, antithyroid drugs for less than 3 months. Construction of the TCR library relied on RNA isolated from PBMCs. Building the TCR beta libraries relied on iRepertoire HTBI primers, and CDR3 regions underwent Arm-PCR. Each CDR3 protein is one row after TCRdb ran MiXCR on the multiplex PCR reads. This sample yields about 430,000 distinct CDR3 sequences, of which about 15% are seen a single time; over 7% belongs to the top ten. The data also belong to a second study, concerning T cells in Graves' hyperthyroidism and ophthalmopathy.

The sequenced sample was peripheral blood mononuclear cells (PBMCs), obtained at new diagnosis, from a patient treated with antithyroid drugs. The receptors originated from a woman aged 40 to 55 with Graves disease.

This clonotype was seen many times. The chain recombines TRBV20-1 with TRBJ1-1, with D uncertain. Trimming took off 6 bases at V and 0 bases at J, with 11 bases between the two ends. The CDR3 has 13 residues. Germline V gene lookup returns CDR1 DFQATT and CDR2 SNEGSKA (reference sequence). The CDR3 DNA reads TGCAGTGCCCGCGGGCCCATGAACACTGAAGCTTTCTTT. It is translated as CSARGPMNTEAFF.

A few counts support this clonotype. The CDR3 DNA sequence: TGTGCCACCTTAATTTATTCTGGGGCCAACGTCCTGACTTTC. Translating gives CATLIYSGANVLTF. The chain is built from TRBV12-3 or TRBV12-4 and TRBJ2-6; D call uncertain. The CDR3 spans 14 residues. With 10 bases removed from V and 1 base from J, the gap between germline ends came to 11 bases.

This clonotype was picked up many times. The V and J genes are TRBV10-3 and TRBJ2-5; D unclear. V was shortened by 6 bases and J by 1 base, with 15 bases between the two germline ends. The germline V gene has CDR1 ENHRY and CDR2 SYGVKD. The CDR3 has 15 amino acids. CDR3 DNA: TGTGCCATCAGAGACTCCCTAGGGCCCCAAGAGACCCAGTACTTC. Amino acid sequence: CAIRDSLGPQETQYF.

Concerning this clonotype itself: It is likely a read error, because the conserved phenylalanine at the end of the CDR3 is missing. V and J are TRBV7-2 and TRBJ2-3; a possible D gene is TRBD2 (7 bases). CDR1 is SGHTA and CDR2 is FQGNSA in the germline V gene. The length of the CDR3 is 17 residues. The V gene lost 2 bases and the J gene lost 4 bases, with 19 bases spanning the gap. The CDR3 reads CASSLTRRRGGSDTQYS. The CDR3 nucleotides are TGTGCCAGCAGCTTAACACGGCGGAGGGGGGGGTCAGATACGCAGTATTCG.

This clonotype has at least ten counts. CDR3 sequence: CAWSVLGARGETQYF. The DNA for the CDR3 is TGTGCCTGGAGTGTACTGGGAGCAAGAGGAGAGACCCAGTACTTC. The chain couples TRBV30 to TRBJ2-5, with D maybe TRBD2 (5 bases). The V end was cut by 0 bases, the J end by 4 bases, with 15 bases between. This CDR3 comprises 15 residues. Germline V lookup: CDR1 GTSNPN, CDR2 SVGIG (reference sequence).

This clonotype has a handful of counts. This sequence joins TRBV20-1 and TRBJ1-4; D unclear. The CDR3 sequence is 14 residues long. Deletions cut 6 bases from V and 6 bases from J, with 17 bases between. CDR1 DFQATT and CDR2 SNEGSKA come from the germline V gene (reference sequence). The CDR3: CSAIPGLRHEKLFF. CDR3 DNA: TGCAGTGCCATTCCGGGCCTTCGTCATGAAAAACTGTTTTTT.

This clonotype has a handful of counts. V is TRBV5-4 and J is TRBJ2-6, with 12 bases fitting TRBD1. Germline values: CDR1 SGHNT, CDR2 YYREEE (reference sequence). J was trimmed by 3 bases and V by 3 bases; bases with no gene match: 10. This CDR3 is 19 amino acids long. The CDR3 sequence: CASSSPGTGGQSGANVLTF. The CDR3 DNA is TGTGCCAGCAGCTCCCCCGGGACAGGGGGCCAGAGTGGGGCCAACGTCCTGACTTTC.

This clonotype was seen only a few times. A read error may explain this, as a much larger clone is one base away. The rearrangement uses TRBV29-1 and TRBJ2-1; 12 bases line up with TRBD2. CDR1 and CDR2 from the germline V gene are SQVTM and ANQGSEA. The J segment lost 5 bases and the V segment lost 0 bases, leaving 8 bases of the junction unmatched. The CDR3 length is 17 residues. The CDR3 loop reads CSVEERTSGRRHNEQFF. For the CDR3, the DNA is TGCAGCGTTGAAGAACGTACTAGCGGGAGGCGACACAATGAGCAGTTCTTC.

This chain connects TRBV24-1 to TRBJ2-3; D is uncertain. The V end was cut by 6 bases, the J end by 1 base, with 13 bases between. The CDR3 is 15 amino acids. CDR1 and CDR2 (germline): KGHDR, SFDVKD. In DNA, the CDR3 is TGTGCCACCAGTAGAGCTCCTGGGGGCACAGATACGCAGTATTTT. Translated: CATSRAPGGTDTQYF.

This clonotype was found many times. The V call is TRBV30, the J call TRBJ2-7; 8 bases match TRBD2. Germline V gene lookup returns CDR1 GTSNPN and CDR2 SVGIG (reference sequence). The CDR3 contains 14 residues. V was pared by 3 bases and J by 2 bases, with 6 bases of the junction left unmatched. CDR3 residues: CAWSVAGIPYEQYF. The CDR3 DNA sequence: TGTGCCTGGAGCGTAGCGGGAATTCCCTACGAGCAGTACTTC.

On this clonotype itself: Mismatch with germline at one junction end may stem from a read error. The J gene is TRBJ2-5, the V gene TRBV6-1, with 10 bases fitting TRBD1. Germline loops: CDR1 MNHNS, CDR2 SASEGT. This CDR3 comprises 15 residues. The CDR3 protein is CASTRGQGPQGTQYF. In DNA, the CDR3 is TGTGCCAGCACGAGGGGACAGGGGCCCCAAGGGACCCAGTACTTC.

CDR3 region: CSARGSGFYEQYF. The DNA for the CDR3 is TGCAGTGCTAGGGGTAGCGGGTTTTACGAGCAGTACTTC. V is TRBV20-1 and J is TRBJ2-7; 7 nucleotides align to TRBD2. V lost 3 bases, J lost 4 bases, and 6 bases stayed unmatched. Germline loops: CDR1 DFQATT, CDR2 SNEGSKA (reference sequence). The CDR3 covers 13 residues.

This clonotype was counted between two and nine times. CDR3: CSARRPTGQNTEAFF. The DNA of the CDR3 is TGCAGTGCGCGCCGGCCGACAGGGCAAAACACTGAAGCTTTCTTT. The genes are TRBV20-1 and TRBJ1-1; 7 nucleotides align to TRBD1. CDR1 and CDR2 from the germline V gene are DFQATT and SNEGSKA (reference sequence). This CDR3 region has 15 residues. V lost 6 bases to trimming and J lost 2 bases; unmatched junction nucleotides: 12.